The source of this T cell receptor (beta chain) is a study of T cell responses to AZD1222 COVID-19 vaccine. Study-wide findings and caveats: Clonal diversity was possibly underestimated, and the donors were mostly white British, with more females. The span of vaccine-associated CD4 TCRs extended across spike, with dominance at 160-218 and 743-854.

This CDR3 spans 17 amino acids. The germline V gene encodes CDR1 SGHAT and CDR2 FQNNGV. V was clipped by 1 base and J by 3 bases, with 15 bases between them. Clones were read by immunoSEQ multiplex PCR, and TCRdb kept only the in-frame ones, dropping some. In the table there are 95,000 to 150,000 clones, roughly 90% of which are singletons. Only one count was recorded for this clone. Antigen: not known. The specimen was peripheral blood, collected on day 0 of AZD1222 vaccination. The sequence was obtained from an adult in good health. The chain links TRBV11-2 to TRBJ2-2; D ambiguous. The chain's CDR3 is CASSLGASSPDTGELFF. The CDR3 DNA is TGTGCCAGCAGCTTAGGGGCCTCTTCCCCGGACACCGGGGAGCTGTTTTTT.